One and the same sample provided the 20 T cell receptor beta chains below, sequenced in a study of blood T cell repertoires in COVID-19. The repertoire was sequenced with immunoSEQ multiplex PCR; TCRdb's copy has only in-frame clones and lacks some. This sample has some 42,000 clones, with 80% to 90% found just once. Sequenced input: peripheral blood. The receptors originated from a woman aged 70 to 79 in a cohort sampled during active COVID-19.

This rearrangement joins TRBV7-3 to TRBJ2-5; possible D gene TRBD2, 6 bases. The CDR3 runs 15 residues. Germline CDR1 reads SGHTA; CDR2 reads FQGTGA. V lost 5 bases and J lost 1, with 14 bases in between. The CDR3 DNA follows: TGTGCCAGCAGCCCGGTAGGGACTGCCCAAGAGACCCAGTACTTC. Translated: CASSPVGTAQETQYF.

This rearrangement joins TRBV4-1 to TRBJ2-2; D perhaps matches TRBD2 (5 bases). Trimming stripped 6 bases from V and 4 bases from J, with 15 bases between. The CDR3 has 15 residues. Germline lookup yields CDR1 MGHRA and CDR2 YSYEKL. CDR3 residues: CASSSAGVFTGELFF. The CDR3 bases are TGCGCCAGCAGTTCTGCCGGGGTGTTCACCGGGGAGCTGTTTTTT.

The V call is TRBV15, the J call TRBJ1-2; D remains unclear. V lost 4 bases and J lost 5, with 29 bases in between. Germline V CDR1 and CDR2: LNHNV, YYDKDF (reference sequence). This CDR3 contains 19 residues. CDR3 in amino acids: CATSIFEPVGRHLNYGYTF. CDR3 nucleotide sequence: TGTGCCACCAGCATCTTCGAGCCGGTCGGCCGACACCTGAATTATGGCTACACCTTC. The variable domain in full, completed from reference TRBV15 and TRBJ1-2, reads DAMVIQNPRYQVTQFGKPVTLSCSQTLNHNVMYWYQQKSSQAPKLLFHYYDKDFNNEADTPDNFQSRRPNTSFCFLDIRSPGLGDTAMYLCATSIFEPVGRHLNYGYTFGSGTRLTVV.

The rearrangement uses TRBV6-4 and TRBJ2-3; 9 nucleotides agree with TRBD2. V was pared by 5 bases and J by 0 bases, with 6 bases of the junction left unmatched. From germline, CDR1 is MRHNA and CDR2 SNTAGT. The CDR3 extends over 16 amino acids. CDR3: CASSPGLAQSTDTQYF. In DNA form, the CDR3 reads TGTGCCAGCAGTCCTGGACTAGCGCAAAGCACAGATACGCAGTATTTT.

The chain employs TRBV20-1 and TRBJ2-1; D gene ambiguous. CDR3 length equals 10 residues. Germline V lookup: CDR1 DFQATT, CDR2 SNEGSKA (reference sequence). V was cut by 0 bases and J by 9 bases, with 3 bases left in between. The DNA for the CDR3 is TGCAGTGCTAGAGAGGCTGAGCAGTTCTTC. Translated: CSAREAEQFF.

The chain carries TRBV12-3 or TRBV12-4 and TRBJ1-5; TRBD1 matches at 7 bases. The CDR3 extends over 13 amino acids. V shed 4 bases, J shed 10 bases, and the junction held 7 bases outside the gene matches. CDR3: CASSWDSFTPQHF. The CDR3 bases are TGTGCCAGCAGTTGGGACAGTTTTACACCCCAGCATTTT.

The gene calls are TRBV6-5 and TRBJ2-7, with TRBD2 matching over 7 bases. J was trimmed by 0 bases and V by 8 bases; bases with no gene match: 10. CDR1 MNHEY and CDR2 SVGAGI come from the germline V gene. The CDR3 is 15 residues long. In nucleotides, the CDR3 is TGTGCCAGCCGAGGAGGGAGGACTAGCTCCTACGAGCAGTACTTC. Encoded protein: CASRGGRTSSYEQYF.

CDR3 amino acids: CAISVDSNNEQFF. The CDR3, as DNA: TGTGCCATCAGTGTGGACAGCAACAATGAGCAGTTCTTC. The chain has TRBV10-3 and TRBJ2-1, with D maybe TRBD1 (6 bases). Germline-derived CDR1 and CDR2 are ENHRY and SYGVKD. The CDR3 runs to 13 residues. Trimming stripped 4 bases from V and 5 bases from J, with 9 bases between.

This clone was observed a handful of times. The chain carries TRBV7-2 and TRBJ2-2, with a weak D call TRBD1 (5 bases). The CDR3 is 15 amino acids. The germline V gene encodes CDR1 SGHTA and CDR2 FQGNSA. V was shortened by 2 bases and J by 6 bases, with 13 bases between the two germline ends. The CDR3, as DNA: TGTGCCAGCAGCTTATGGGCAGGGTGGCCCGGGGAGCTGTTTTTT. Encoded protein: CASSLWAGWPGELFF.

The chain couples TRBV19 to TRBJ2-7; weak D call: TRBD2 (6 bases). V lost 6 bases and J lost 2, with 17 bases in between. The germline V gene has CDR1 LNHDA and CDR2 SQIVND (reference sequence). This CDR3 comprises 15 residues. The CDR3 protein is CASSGSGSPPYEQYF. The CDR3 bases are TGTGCCAGTAGCGGGAGTGGCTCTCCCCCCTACGAGCAGTACTTC.

The chain has TRBV3-1 (or the pseudogene TRBV3-2) and TRBJ1-1, with no clear D. There are 13 residues in the CDR3. Germline-derived CDR1 and CDR2 are LGHDT and YNNKEL (reference sequence). The V gene lost 5 bases and the J gene lost 3 bases, with 10 bases spanning the gap. CDR3 amino acids: CASSSDSYTEAFF. The DNA for the CDR3 is TGTGCCAGCAGCTCAGACTCGTACACTGAAGCTTTCTTT.

The rearrangement uses TRBV5-4 and TRBJ2-5; D is unresolved. This CDR3 spans 12 amino acids. The ends were cut back, 3 bases at V and 5 bases at J, with 8 bases in the middle. CDR1 SGHNT and CDR2 YYREEE come from the germline V gene (reference sequence). The CDR3 DNA follows: TGTGCCAGCAGCTCGCCCCGGGAGACCCAGTACTTC. Amino acid sequence: CASSSPRETQYF.

The chain couples TRBV18 to TRBJ1-2; D call uncertain. The CDR3 spans 18 residues. CDR1 and CDR2 from the germline V gene are KGHSH and LQKENI. V lost 3 bases, J lost 0 bases, and 20 bases lay in between. CDR3 loop: CASSPVGWLSTSNYGYTF. The DNA of the CDR3 is TGTGCCAGCTCACCCGTCGGGTGGCTGTCTACCTCTAACTATGGCTACACCTTC.

The chain joins TRBV5-5 to TRBJ1-6, with TRBD1 matching 7 bases. The CDR3 runs 15 residues. The V and J ends lost 0 bases and 7 bases, in that order; junction bases with no gene match: 4. CDR1 is SGHKS, CDR2 YYEKEE, per germline (reference sequence). The CDR3: CASSLGQGGNSPLHF. The CDR3 DNA follows: TGTGCCAGCAGCTTGGGACAGGGCGGCAATTCACCCCTCCACTTT.

The CDR3 sequence: CASSSGTSGSGEQFF. Written as DNA, the CDR3 is TGTGCCAGCAGCTCAGGGACTAGCGGGAGTGGTGAGCAGTTCTTC. The gene calls are TRBV6-5 and TRBJ2-1, with 14 bases aligning to TRBD2. The germline V gene encodes CDR1 MNHEY and CDR2 SVGAGI. With 6 bases clipped from V and 9 bases from J, the junction kept 7 bases outside the gene matches. The CDR3 contains 15 residues.

The chain uses TRBV29-1 and TRBJ2-5, with 9 positions matching TRBD1. This CDR3 spans 15 amino acids. With 5 bases clipped from V and 5 bases from J, the junction kept 12 bases outside the gene matches. CDR1 is SQVTM, CDR2 ANQGSEA, per germline. The CDR3 sequence: CSVRLQGARRETQYF. CDR3 DNA: TGCAGCGTTAGGTTACAGGGGGCGCGGCGGGAGACCCAGTACTTC.

The chain joins TRBV11-2 to TRBJ2-5, with 8 bases identical to TRBD2. V was pared by 1 base and J by 5 bases, with 6 bases of the junction left unmatched. Germline CDR1 SGHAT, CDR2 FQNNGV. This CDR3 spans 15 amino acids. The chain's CDR3 is CASSLGSGAVETQYF. CDR3 sequence (DNA): TGTGCCAGCAGCTTAGGTAGCGGGGCGGTGGAGACCCAGTACTTC.

The chain employs TRBV18 and TRBJ2-5; D gene unclear. V lost 2 bases, J lost 1 base, and 5 bases lay in between. Germline-derived CDR1 and CDR2 are KGHSH and LQKENI. The CDR3 sequence is 13 residues long. CDR3 sequence reads: CASSPNSQETQYF. Written as DNA, the CDR3 is TGTGCCAGCTCACCAAACAGCCAAGAGACCCAGTACTTC.

The chain recombines TRBV7-2 with TRBJ2-3; 7 bases align to TRBD1. Germline-derived CDR1 and CDR2 are SGHTA and FQGNSA. V gave up 6 bases and J gave up 2 bases; unmatched junction bases: 5. CDR3 length equals 14 residues. CDR3 loop: CASRGDSDTDTQYF. The CDR3 nucleotides read TGTGCCAGCAGGGGGGACAGCGACACAGATACGCAGTATTTT.

In its sample, this clone was seen once. The chain employs TRBV28 and TRBJ1-6, with D perhaps TRBD1 (5 bases). Germline assignment: CDR1 MDHEN and CDR2 SYDVKM. The CDR3 runs 14 residues. Trimming pared 1 base from V and 8 bases from J, leaving 9 bases between. In nucleotides, the CDR3 is TGTGCCAGCAGTTTATCCAGGGCAGATTCACCCCTCCACTTT. This sequence encodes CASSLSRADSPLHF.